These T cell receptor beta chains were read from a single sample in a study of blood T cells in healthy people across ages. TCRdb re-called the 5' RACE reads through MiXCR, storing one row per CDR3 protein. The sample contains some 790,000 distinct CDR3 sequences, more than 25% of which appear only once. Sequenced input: blood. These receptors all stem from a woman of 80 years or more in good health. The CDR3 runs from the conserved cysteine through the conserved F or W. Each record gives: J gene, V gene, CDR3 protein.

>TRBJ2-3|TRBV6-5
CASRPTGPSRGTQYF
>TRBJ2-1|TRBV7-2
CASSLGWGGYNEQFF
>TRBJ2-1|TRBV20-1
CSAKGGGVEQFF
>TRBJ2-1|TRBV4-1
CASSQEGNRASYNEQFF
>TRBJ1-4|TRBV7-6
CASSPQQGVFGKLFF
>TRBJ2-3|TRBV20-1
CSARGPSGVAGVTSTDTQYF
>TRBJ2-1|TRBV25-1
CASLAGSTYNEQFF
>TRBJ2-6|TRBV19
CASSNGIDVSGANVLTF
>TRBJ1-2|TRBV5-5
CASSSHGGNYGYTF
>TRBJ2-5|TRBV5-1
CASSLKPGQGHETQYF
>TRBJ2-1|TRBV20-1
CSARQPGQGYNEQFF
>TRBJ1-2|TRBV29-1
CSVVDRGVHGYTF
>TRBJ2-5|TRBV7-2
CASRTLGGRETQYF
>TRBJ1-1|TRBV12-3/TRBV12-4
CASSPTGDVTEAFF
>TRBJ2-5|TRBV6-2/TRBV6-3
CASTPSVEETQYF
>TRBJ1-5|TRBV4-1
CASSPQGQGSQPQHF
>TRBJ2-2|TRBV12-3/TRBV12-4
CASSLAIGELFF
>TRBJ2-3|TRBV3-1
CASRHRGRDTQYF
>TRBJ2-2|TRBV4-3
CASSQESRAGELFF
>TRBJ1-3|TRBV11-2
CASSLVQLGNTIYF
>TRBJ2-7|TRBV28
CASNAQLAGAYEQYF
>TRBJ1-6|TRBV7-6
CASSLESHGHNSPLHF
>TRBJ2-1|TRBV20-1
CSARGFNRGSVVDEQFF
>TRBJ2-3|TRBV5-1
CASRVQNNPTDTRYF
>TRBJ2-2|TRBV7-2
CASSLVELTNTGELFF
>TRBJ2-3|TRBV28
CASSPWSTATQYF
>TRBJ1-2|TRBV27
CASRLTQLQGYTF
>TRBJ2-5|TRBV12-3/TRBV12-4
CASKKEDRRGTQYF
>TRBJ1-1|TRBV29-1
CSGTNVNTEAFF
>TRBJ2-3|TRBV20-1
CSAPLTSTDTQYF
>TRBJ2-1|TRBV6-5
CASTRGNSLYNEQFF
>.|TRBV5-6
CASTSRSLNSYNEQYF
>TRBJ2-3|TRBV6-4
CASCKGVSSTDTQYF
>TRBJ2-1|TRBV5-1
CASSLRQGGNNEQFF
>TRBJ2-1|TRBV7-2
CASSRGGVYEQFF
>TRBJ2-3|TRBV20-1
CSATAIQGWDTDTQYF
>TRBJ1-2|TRBV29-1
CSVERNANYGYTF
>TRBJ2-7|TRBV6-2/TRBV6-3
CASSPIGSGSYEQYF
>TRBJ1-5|TRBV12-3/TRBV12-4
CASSLLQGGLAGQPQHF
>TRBJ1-3|TRBV14
CASSQGFTGNTIYF
>TRBJ1-5|TRBV24-1
CATSEIGVQPQHF
>TRBJ1-2|TRBV20-1
CSAPRQGSIYGYTF
>TRBJ2-3|TRBV12-3/TRBV12-4
CATSPRKARADVEYF
>TRBJ2-5|TRBV29-1
CSVESGQGRDQYF
>TRBJ2-3|TRBV10-3
CAISESSTGSAYF
>TRBJ1-2|TRBV20-1
CSAPPSHRGGYTF
>TRBJ2-7|TRBV18
CATGPRAGEQYF
>TRBJ2-3|TRBV10-3
CAIKSASGGAADTQYF
>TRBJ2-1|TRBV5-1
CASSLAKLTSSYNEQFF